A selection of T cell receptor beta chains follows, all from one sample in a study of blood T cell repertoires in COVID-19. Repertoires were generated with immunoSEQ multiplex PCR, while TCRdb's copy carries only in-frame clones and drops some. The sample contains 50,000 or so clones, around 80% of which appear only once. Sequences were obtained from peripheral blood. The receptors were sampled from a man aged 40-49 years with acute or convalescent COVID-19. The CDR3 runs from the conserved cysteine through the conserved F or W. The D gene is left open where the match is weak. Clone size is stated in some rows and not others, as once, few, many or a class when expanded.

J gene,clone size,D gene,V gene,CDR3 DNA,CDR3 protein
TRBJ1-2,NA,NA,TRBV5-6,TGTGCCAGCAGCTCCCAGGCGCACTATGGCTACACCTTC,CASSSQAHYGYTF
TRBJ1-2,once,NA,TRBV7-9,TGTGCCAGCAGCTTACAGTTCTATGGCTACACCTTC,CASSLQFYGYTF
TRBJ1-1,few,TRBD1,TRBV27,TGTGCCAGCAGTTTCCGGGGACAGGGGACGACTGAAGCTTTCTTT,CASSFRGQGTTEAFF
TRBJ1-5,NA,NA,TRBV6-1,TGTGCCAGCAGTGAAGGTGGGGGCCGACTCGGGCCCCAGCATTTT,CASSEGGGRLGPQHF
TRBJ1-5,NA,TRBD1,TRBV6-5,TGTGCCAGCAGGATTAACAGGGGCCCTAATCAGCCCCAGCATTTT,CASRINRGPNQPQHF
TRBJ2-7,few,TRBD2,TRBV15,TGTGCCACCAGCAGCGCGATTAGCGGGAGTTTGTACTTC,CATSSAISGSLYF
TRBJ1-4,NA,NA,TRBV10-3,TGTGCCATCAGTGAGTCGGGGCTGGTGGGTGAAAAACTGTTTTTT,CAISESGLVGEKLFF
TRBJ1-1,NA,NA,TRBV7-9,TGTGCCAGCAGCTTAGCGCGGGAGGGGCTAGAAGCTTTCTTT,CASSLAREGLEAFF
TRBJ2-2,NA,NA,TRBV9,TGTGCCAGCAGCGTCGGGGAAGGCGCCGGGGAGCTGTTTTTT,CASSVGEGAGELFF
TRBJ2-2,few,NA,TRBV24-1,TGTGCCACCAGTGAGCTGGGGACAACGAACACCGGGGAGCTGTTTTTT,CATSELGTTNTGELFF
TRBJ1-1,few,NA,TRBV18,TGTGCCAGCTCACCGGAGCGTATGAACACTGAAGCTTTCTTT,CASSPERMNTEAFF
TRBJ2-5,NA,NA,TRBV3-1/TRBV3-2,TGTGCCAGCAGCCAAGGCGGCTGGTCTAACCAGTACTTC,CASSQGGWSNQYF
TRBJ2-1,NA,NA,TRBV30,TGTGCCTGGAGTGTAATGGGCAGGGGGGCTCTCAATGAGCAGTTCTTC,CAWSVMGRGALNEQFF
TRBJ2-6,NA,TRBD1,TRBV6-1,TGTGCCAGCAGTGAAAGGGACAGGGTTTGGTCTGGGGCCAACGTCCTGACTTTC,CASSERDRVWSGANVLTF
TRBJ2-7,NA,TRBD2,TRBV11-3,TGTGCCAGCAGCCCAGGCGGGAGCCGGGGCGAGCAGTACTTC,CASSPGGSRGEQYF
TRBJ1-5,few,NA,TRBV24-1,TGTGCCACCAGTGATTCTGGGCCTCAGCCCCAGCATTTT,CATSDSGPQPQHF
TRBJ1-1,NA,NA,TRBV10-2,TGCGCCAGCAGTGAGTTGGGGAGGGCTGAAGCTTTCTTT,CASSELGRAEAFF